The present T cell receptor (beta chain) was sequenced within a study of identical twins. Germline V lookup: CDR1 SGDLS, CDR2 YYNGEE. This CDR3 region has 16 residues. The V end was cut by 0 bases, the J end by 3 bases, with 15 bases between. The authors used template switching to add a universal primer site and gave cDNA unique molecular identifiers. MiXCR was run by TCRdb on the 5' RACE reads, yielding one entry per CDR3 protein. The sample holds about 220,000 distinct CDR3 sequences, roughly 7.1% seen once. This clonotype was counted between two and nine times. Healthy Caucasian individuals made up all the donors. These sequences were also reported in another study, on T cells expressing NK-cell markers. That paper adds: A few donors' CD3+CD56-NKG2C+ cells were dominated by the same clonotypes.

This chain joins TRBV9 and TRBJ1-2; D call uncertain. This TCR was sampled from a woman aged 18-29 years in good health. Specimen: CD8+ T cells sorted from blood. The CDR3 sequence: CASSVGAKPTDYGYTF. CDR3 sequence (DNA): TGTGCCAGCAGCGTAGGGGCTAAACCGACCGACTATGGCTACACCTTC.